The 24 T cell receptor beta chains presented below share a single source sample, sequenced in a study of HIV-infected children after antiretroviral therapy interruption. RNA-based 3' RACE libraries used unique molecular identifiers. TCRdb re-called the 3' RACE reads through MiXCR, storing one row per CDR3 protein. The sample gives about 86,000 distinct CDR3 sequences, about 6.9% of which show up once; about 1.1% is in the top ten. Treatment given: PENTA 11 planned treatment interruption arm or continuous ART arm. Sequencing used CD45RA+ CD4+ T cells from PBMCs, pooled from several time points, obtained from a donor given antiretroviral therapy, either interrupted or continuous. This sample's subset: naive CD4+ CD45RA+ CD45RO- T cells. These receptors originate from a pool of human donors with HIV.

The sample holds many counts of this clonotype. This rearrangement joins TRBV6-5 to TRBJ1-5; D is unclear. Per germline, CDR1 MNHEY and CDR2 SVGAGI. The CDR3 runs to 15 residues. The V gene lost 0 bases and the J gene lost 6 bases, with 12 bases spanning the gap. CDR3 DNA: TGTGCCAGCAGTTACTCAAGCGTTTCGGGTCAGCCCCAGCATTTT. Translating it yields CASSYSSVSGQPQHF.

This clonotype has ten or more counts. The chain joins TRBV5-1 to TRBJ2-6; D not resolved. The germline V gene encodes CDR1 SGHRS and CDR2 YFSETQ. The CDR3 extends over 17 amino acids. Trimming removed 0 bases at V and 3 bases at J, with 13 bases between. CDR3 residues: CASSLDPPLDGANVLTF. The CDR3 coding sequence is TGCGCCAGCAGCTTGGATCCCCCATTGGATGGGGCCAACGTCCTGACTTTC.

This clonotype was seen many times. Written as DNA, the CDR3 is TGCAGTGCTAGAGGCGTTTTAGGGGAGACCCAGTACTTC. This codes for CSARGVLGETQYF. The chain employs TRBV20-1 and TRBJ2-5; D is uncertain. Germline loops: CDR1 DFQATT, CDR2 SNEGSKA (reference sequence). This CDR3 is built from 13 residues. Between the trimmed V and J ends, which lost 1 base and 5 bases, there was a span of 11 bases.

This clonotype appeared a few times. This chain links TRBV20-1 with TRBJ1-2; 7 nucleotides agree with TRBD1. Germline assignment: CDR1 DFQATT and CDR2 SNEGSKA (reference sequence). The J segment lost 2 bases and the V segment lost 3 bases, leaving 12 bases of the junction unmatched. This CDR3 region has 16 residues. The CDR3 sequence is CSASPDRSTDNYGYTF. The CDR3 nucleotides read TGCAGTGCTAGCCCGGACAGGTCGACTGACAACTATGGCTACACCTTC.

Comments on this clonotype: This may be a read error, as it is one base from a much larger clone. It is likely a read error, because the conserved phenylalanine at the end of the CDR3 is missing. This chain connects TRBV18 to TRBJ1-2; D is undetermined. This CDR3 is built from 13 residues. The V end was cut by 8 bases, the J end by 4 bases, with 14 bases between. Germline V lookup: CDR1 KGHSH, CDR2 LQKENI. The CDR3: CASPIMVIYGYTS. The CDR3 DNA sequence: TGTGCCAGCCCCATCATGGTCATCTATGGCTACACCTCC.

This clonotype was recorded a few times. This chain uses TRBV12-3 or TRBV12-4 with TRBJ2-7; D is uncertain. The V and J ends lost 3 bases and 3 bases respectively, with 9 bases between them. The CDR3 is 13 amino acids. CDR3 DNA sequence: TGTGCCAGCAGTTTGCTGGGTTTCTACGAGCAGTACTTC. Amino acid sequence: CASSLLGFYEQYF.

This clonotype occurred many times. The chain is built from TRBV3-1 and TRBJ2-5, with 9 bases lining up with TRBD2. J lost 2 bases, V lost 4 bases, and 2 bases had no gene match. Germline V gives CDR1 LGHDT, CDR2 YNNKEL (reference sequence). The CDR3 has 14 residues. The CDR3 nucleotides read TGTGCCAGCAGCCTTCTAGCGGGACAAGAGACCCAGTACTTC. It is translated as CASSLLAGQETQYF.

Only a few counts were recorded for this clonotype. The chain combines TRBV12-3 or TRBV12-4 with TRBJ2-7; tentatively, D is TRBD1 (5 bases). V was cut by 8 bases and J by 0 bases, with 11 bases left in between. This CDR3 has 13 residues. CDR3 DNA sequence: TGTGCCAGCGGGCAGGGTAACTCCTACGAGCAGTACTTC. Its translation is CASGQGNSYEQYF.

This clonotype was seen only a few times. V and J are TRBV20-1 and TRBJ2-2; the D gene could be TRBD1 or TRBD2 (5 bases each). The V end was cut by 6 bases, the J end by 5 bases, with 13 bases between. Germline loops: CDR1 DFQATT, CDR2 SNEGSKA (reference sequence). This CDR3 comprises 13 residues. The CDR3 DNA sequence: TGCAGTGCCTGGGCCGAGGGGACCGGGGAGCTGTTTTTT. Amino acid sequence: CSAWAEGTGELFF.

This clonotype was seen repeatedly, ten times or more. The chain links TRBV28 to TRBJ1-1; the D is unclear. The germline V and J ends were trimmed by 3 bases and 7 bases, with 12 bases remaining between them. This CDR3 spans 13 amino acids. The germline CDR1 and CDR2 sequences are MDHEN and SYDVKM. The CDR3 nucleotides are TGTGCCAGCAGTTTTCAAGTAGGGTTTGAAGCTTTCTTT. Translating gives CASSFQVGFEAFF.

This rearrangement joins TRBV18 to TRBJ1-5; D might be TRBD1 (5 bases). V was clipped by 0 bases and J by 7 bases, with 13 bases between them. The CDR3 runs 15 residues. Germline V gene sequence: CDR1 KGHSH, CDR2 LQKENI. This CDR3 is CASSPPGGREQPQHF. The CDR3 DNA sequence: TGTGCCAGCTCACCACCGGGGGGAAGGGAACAGCCCCAGCATTTT.

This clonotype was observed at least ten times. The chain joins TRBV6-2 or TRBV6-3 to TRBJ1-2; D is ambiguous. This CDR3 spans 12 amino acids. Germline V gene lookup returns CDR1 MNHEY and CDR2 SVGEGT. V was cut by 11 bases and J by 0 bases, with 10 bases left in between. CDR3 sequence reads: CASRGANYGYTF. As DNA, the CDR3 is TGTGCCTCCCGGGGAGCTAACTATGGCTACACCTTC.

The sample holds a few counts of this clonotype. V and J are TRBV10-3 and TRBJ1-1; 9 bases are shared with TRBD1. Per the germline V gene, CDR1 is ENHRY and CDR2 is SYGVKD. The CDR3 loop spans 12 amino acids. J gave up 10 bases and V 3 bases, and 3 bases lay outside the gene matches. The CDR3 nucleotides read TGTGCCATCAGTGACGGGGGACAGGGAGCTTTCTTT. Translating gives CAISDGGQGAFF.

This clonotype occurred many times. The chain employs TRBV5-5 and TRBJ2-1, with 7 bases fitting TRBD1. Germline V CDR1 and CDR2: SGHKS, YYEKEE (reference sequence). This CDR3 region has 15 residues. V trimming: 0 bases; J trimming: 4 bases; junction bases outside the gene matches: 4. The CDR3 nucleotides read TGTGCCAGCAGCTTGGGACAGGGTATATACAATGAGCAGTTCTTC. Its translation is CASSLGQGIYNEQFF.

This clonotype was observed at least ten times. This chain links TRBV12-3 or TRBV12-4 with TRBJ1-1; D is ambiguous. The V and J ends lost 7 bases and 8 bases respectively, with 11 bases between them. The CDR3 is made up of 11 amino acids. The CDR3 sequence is CASTRKTEAFF. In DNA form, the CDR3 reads TGTGCCAGCACTCGCAAGACGGAAGCTTTCTTT.

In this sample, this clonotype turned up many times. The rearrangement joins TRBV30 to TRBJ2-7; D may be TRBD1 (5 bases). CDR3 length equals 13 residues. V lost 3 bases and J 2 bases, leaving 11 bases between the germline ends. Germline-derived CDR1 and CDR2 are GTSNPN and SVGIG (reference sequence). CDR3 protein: CAWSTGVTYEQYF. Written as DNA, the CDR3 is TGTGCCTGGAGCACAGGCGTCACCTACGAGCAGTACTTC. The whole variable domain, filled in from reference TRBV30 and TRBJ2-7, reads SQTIHQWPATLVQPVGSPLSLECTVEGTSNPNLYWYRQAAGRGLQLLFYSVGIGQISSEVPQNLSASRPQDRQFILSSKKLLLSDSGFYLCAWSTGVTYEQYFGPGTRLTVT.

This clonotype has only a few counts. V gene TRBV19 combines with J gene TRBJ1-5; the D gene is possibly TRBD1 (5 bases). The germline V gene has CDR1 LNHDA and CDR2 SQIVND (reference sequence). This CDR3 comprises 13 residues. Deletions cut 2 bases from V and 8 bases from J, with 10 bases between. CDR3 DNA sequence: TGTGCCAGTAGTATACAGGGAAGGGAGCCCCAGCATTTT. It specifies CASSIQGREPQHF.

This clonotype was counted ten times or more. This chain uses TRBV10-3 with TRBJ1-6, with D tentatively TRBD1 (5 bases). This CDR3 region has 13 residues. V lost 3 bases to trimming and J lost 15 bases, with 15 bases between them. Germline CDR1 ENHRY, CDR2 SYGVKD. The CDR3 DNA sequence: TGTGCCATCAGTGATCCTGGCAGGGTCTTCCTCCACTTT. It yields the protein CAISDPGRVFLHF.

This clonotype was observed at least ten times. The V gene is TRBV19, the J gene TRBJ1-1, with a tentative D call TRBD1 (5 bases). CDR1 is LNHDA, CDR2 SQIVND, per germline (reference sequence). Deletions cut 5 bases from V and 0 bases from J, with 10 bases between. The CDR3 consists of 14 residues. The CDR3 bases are TGTGCCAGTAGTTGGACAACGGTGAACACTGAAGCTTTCTTT. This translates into CASSWTTVNTEAFF.

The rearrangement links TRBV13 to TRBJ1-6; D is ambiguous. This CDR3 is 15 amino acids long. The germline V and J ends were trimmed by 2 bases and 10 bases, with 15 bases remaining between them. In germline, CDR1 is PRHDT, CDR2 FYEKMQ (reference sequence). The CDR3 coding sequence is TGTGCCAGCAGCTTAAGGTGGGGTTCAGGCTCACCCCTCCACTTT. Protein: CASSLRWGSGSPLHF.

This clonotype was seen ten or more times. In DNA, the CDR3 is TGTGCCAGCAGCGTAGGACTAGCGGGGGCCTACAATGAGCAGTTCTTC. Amino acids: CASSVGLAGAYNEQFF. The V gene is TRBV9, the J gene TRBJ2-1, with 12 bases aligning to TRBD2. The CDR3 loop spans 16 amino acids. The V segment lost 0 bases and the J segment 2 bases; nucleotides outside the gene matches: 0. CDR1 SGDLS and CDR2 YYNGEE come from the germline V gene.

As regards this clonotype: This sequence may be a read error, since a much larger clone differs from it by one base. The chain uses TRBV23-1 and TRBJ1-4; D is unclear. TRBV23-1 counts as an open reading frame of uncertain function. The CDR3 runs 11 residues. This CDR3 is CPSSQPEKLFF. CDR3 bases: TGCCCCAGCAGTCAGCCGGAAAAACTGTTTTTT.

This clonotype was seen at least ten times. CDR3 loop: CASSRGVLFPYGYTF. In DNA, the CDR3 is TGTGCCAGCAGCCGAGGGGTTCTCTTTCCCTATGGCTACACCTTC. The J gene is TRBJ1-2, the V gene TRBV7-3, with D possibly being TRBD1 (5 bases). Germline loops: CDR1 SGHTA, CDR2 FQGTGA. V was cut by 5 bases and J by 4 bases, with 17 bases left in between. The CDR3 consists of 15 residues.

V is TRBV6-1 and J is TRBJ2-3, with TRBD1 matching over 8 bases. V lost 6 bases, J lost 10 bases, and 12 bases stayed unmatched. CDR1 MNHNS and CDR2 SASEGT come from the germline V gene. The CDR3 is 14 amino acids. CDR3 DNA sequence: TGTGCCAGCAGACCTGAGGACAGGGCATTTGCGCAGTATTTT. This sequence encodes CASRPEDRAFAQYF.